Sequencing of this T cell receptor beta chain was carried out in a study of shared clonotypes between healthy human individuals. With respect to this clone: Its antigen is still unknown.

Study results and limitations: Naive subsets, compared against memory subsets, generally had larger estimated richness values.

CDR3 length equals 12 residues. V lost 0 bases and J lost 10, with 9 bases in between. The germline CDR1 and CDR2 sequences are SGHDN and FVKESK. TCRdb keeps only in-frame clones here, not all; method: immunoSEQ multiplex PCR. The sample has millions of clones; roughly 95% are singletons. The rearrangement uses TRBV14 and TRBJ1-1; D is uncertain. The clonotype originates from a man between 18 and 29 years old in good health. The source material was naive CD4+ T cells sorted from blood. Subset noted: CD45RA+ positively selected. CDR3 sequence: CASSQDRIGAFF. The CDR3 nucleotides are TGTGCCAGCAGCCAAGATAGGATAGGAGCTTTCTTT.